Listed below are T cell receptor beta chains from one sample, sequenced in a study of CD8+CD57+ T cells in acquired aplastic anemia. TCRdb reprocessed the reads via MiXCR and lists one record per CDR3 protein. This sample has about 160,000 distinct CDR3 sequences; 71% occur once, and the top ten carry around 45%. Sample: sorted CD4+, CD8+, or CD8+CD57+ T cells (not recorded which) from PBMCs. The receptors here all came from a human donor with aplastic anemia. CDR3s include the opening cysteine and the closing phenylalanine or tryptophan. Each record gives: clone size, D gene, J gene, V gene, CDR3 protein, CDR3 DNA. D genes are given only for firm matches. Only part of the rows carry a size: once, few, many, or a class if the clone is expanded.

clone size: NA
D gene: NA
J gene: TRBJ1-1
V gene: TRBV7-2
CDR3 protein: CASSPPTPNTEAFF
CDR3 DNA: TGTGCCAGCAGCCCACCTACCCCGAACACTGAAGCTTTCTTT

clone size: NA
D gene: NA
J gene: TRBJ2-1
V gene: TRBV24-1
CDR3 protein: CATSDLGSNNEQFF
CDR3 DNA: TGTGCCACCAGTGATTTGGGGTCGAACAATGAGCAGTTCTTC

clone size: few
D gene: NA
J gene: TRBJ2-7
V gene: TRBV20-1
CDR3 protein: CSARGTEDYEQYF
CDR3 DNA: TGCAGTGCTAGGGGGACGGAAGACTACGAGCAGTACTTC

clone size: NA
D gene: NA
J gene: TRBJ2-5
V gene: TRBV20-1
CDR3 protein: CSAHPQVEETQYF
CDR3 DNA: TGCAGTGCTCATCCCCAGGTCGAAGAGACCCAGTACTTC

clone size: NA
D gene: NA
J gene: TRBJ2-3
V gene: TRBV10-3
CDR3 protein: CAISLDFSGTDTQYF
CDR3 DNA: TGTGCCATCAGCCTAGATTTTTCCGGCACAGATACGCAGTATTTT

clone size: NA
D gene: NA
J gene: TRBJ2-3
V gene: TRBV15
CDR3 protein: CATSRGTASTDTQYF
CDR3 DNA: TGTGCCACCAGCAGGGGGACGGCTAGCACAGATACGCAGTATTTT

clone size: NA
D gene: NA
J gene: TRBJ2-1
V gene: TRBV24-1
CDR3 protein: CATSGSQGPFRGNEQFF
CDR3 DNA: TGTGCCACCAGTGGTTCTCAGGGGCCGTTTCGGGGGAATGAGCAGTTCTTC

clone size: NA
D gene: TRBD2
J gene: TRBJ2-5
V gene: TRBV20-1
CDR3 protein: CSATGGPHETQYF
CDR3 DNA: TGCAGTGCTACGGGGGGGCCCCACGAGACCCAGTACTTC

clone size: NA
D gene: NA
J gene: TRBJ2-1
V gene: TRBV2
CDR3 protein: CASSGPRASSYNEQFF
CDR3 DNA: TGTGCCAGCAGTGGGCCGCGGGCTAGCTCCTACAATGAGCAGTTCTTC

clone size: NA
D gene: NA
J gene: TRBJ2-3
V gene: TRBV2
CDR3 protein: CASGRRADTQYF
CDR3 DNA: TGTGCCAGCGGTCGGAGGGCAGATACGCAGTATTTT

clone size: NA
D gene: TRBD1
J gene: TRBJ2-1
V gene: TRBV10-3
CDR3 protein: CAISSDRGGWNEQFF
CDR3 DNA: TGTGCCATCAGTTCGGACAGGGGAGGTTGGAATGAGCAGTTCTTC

clone size: NA
D gene: NA
J gene: TRBJ1-2
V gene: TRBV7-2
CDR3 protein: CASGLVHMEGYGYTF
CDR3 DNA: TGTGCCAGCGGCTTAGTACATATGGAGGGCTATGGCTACACCTTC

clone size: NA
D gene: NA
J gene: TRBJ1-5
V gene: TRBV20-1
CDR3 protein: CSAPHTGDQHF
CDR3 DNA: TGCAGTGCTCCCCACACCGGCGATCAGCATTTT

clone size: NA
D gene: TRBD2
J gene: TRBJ2-7
V gene: TRBV20-1
CDR3 protein: CSARPRLAGREQYF
CDR3 DNA: TGCAGTGCTAGACCCCGACTAGCGGGGCGGGAGCAGTACTTC

clone size: few
D gene: NA
J gene: TRBJ2-7
V gene: TRBV7-8
CDR3 protein: CASSSRRQAVYEQYF
CDR3 DNA: TGTGCCAGCAGTAGCCGGAGACAGGCGGTCTACGAGCAGTACTTC

clone size: few
D gene: NA
J gene: TRBJ2-7
V gene: TRBV7-8
CDR3 protein: CASSPEGEQYF
CDR3 DNA: TGTGCCAGCAGCCCAGAGGGGGAGCAGTACTTC

clone size: NA
D gene: TRBD2
J gene: TRBJ2-5
V gene: TRBV7-9
CDR3 protein: CASSSGLEVETQYF
CDR3 DNA: TGTGCCAGCAGCTCGGGACTAGAAGTAGAGACCCAGTACTTC

clone size: NA
D gene: NA
J gene: TRBJ1-6
V gene: TRBV5-4
CDR3 protein: CASSLGKEISPLHF
CDR3 DNA: TGTGCCAGCAGCTTGGGTAAAGAAATATCACCCCTCCACTTC

clone size: NA
D gene: TRBD2
J gene: TRBJ2-3
V gene: TRBV6-1
CDR3 protein: CASSGPPGLAGGADTQYF
CDR3 DNA: TGTGCCAGCAGCGGACCTCCGGGACTAGCGGGGGGTGCAGATACGCAGTATTTT

clone size: NA
D gene: NA
J gene: TRBJ2-2
V gene: TRBV7-3
CDR3 protein: CASSGGVQEDGELFF
CDR3 DNA: TGTGCCAGCAGCGGTGGAGTACAGGAGGACGGGGAGCTGTTTTTT

clone size: NA
D gene: NA
J gene: TRBJ2-5
V gene: TRBV2
CDR3 protein: CASTSGEEETQYF
CDR3 DNA: TGTGCCAGCACATCAGGGGAGGAAGAGACCCAGTACTTC

clone size: NA
D gene: TRBD1
J gene: TRBJ1-4
V gene: TRBV2
CDR3 protein: CATTGTANEKLFF
CDR3 DNA: TGTGCCACCACCGGGACAGCAAATGAAAAACTGTTTTTT

clone size: NA
D gene: NA
J gene: TRBJ2-3
V gene: TRBV7-3
CDR3 protein: CASSLQGGGTDTQYF
CDR3 DNA: TGTGCCAGCAGCTTACAGGGGGGCGGCACAGATACGCAGTATTTT

clone size: NA
D gene: TRBD1
J gene: TRBJ2-5
V gene: TRBV10-1
CDR3 protein: CASSESDRGGETQYF
CDR3 DNA: TGCGCCAGCAGTGAGTCTGACAGGGGGGGAGAGACCCAGTACTTC